This TCR beta chain was sequenced in a study of CD8 T cells in Susac syndrome. Study-wide results and limits: The authors acknowledged that the study's TCR sequencing and HLA analysis involved relatively few individuals.

The RNA input was 0.5 to 1 ug, and it was reverse transcribed with random hexamers. TCRdb reprocessed the immunoSEQ multiplex PCR reads via MiXCR and lists one record per CDR3 protein. The sample has tens of thousands of distinct CDR3 sequences; 85% to 95% are singletons. The CDR3 contains 11 residues. Germline CDR1 and CDR2: MNHEY and SVGAGI. V gave up 10 bases and J gave up 2 bases, with 9 bases separating them. This clonotype occurred once. Its cognate antigen is unknown. The rearrangement uses TRBV6-5 and TRBJ2-7; no firm D call. The sequenced sample consisted of CD8+ T cells from PBMCs. This TCR was sampled from a human donor with Susac syndrome. CDR3 protein: CATGSAYEQYF. Written as DNA, the CDR3 is TGTGCCACCGGAAGCGCCTACGAGCAGTACTTC.